This T cell receptor (beta chain) derives from a study of blood T cell repertoires in COVID-19. For the study at large: PBMCs, B-cell-depleted T cells, or T cells were the source of the cDNA or gDNA that made up the material.

Authors' processing steps: It was from reference gene primer amplification that nucleated cell counts were estimated. Assay: immunoSEQ multiplex PCR; the TCRdb copy retains only in-frame clones and omits some. For V, J and clone size, that table is used; D and trimming come from the DNA. The sample lists hundreds of thousands of clones, around 87% occurring once. This receptor was identified in a human donor in a cohort sampled during active COVID-19. The source material was peripheral blood.

CDR3 sequence (DNA): TGTGCCAGTAGTATAGCAATAGCTAGGGAGGGAGAAGCTTTCTTT. This gives the protein CASSIAIAREGEAFF. The chain uses TRBV19 and TRBJ1-1; no definite D call. CDR1 and CDR2 from the germline V gene are LNHDA and SQIVND (reference sequence). This CDR3 contains 15 residues. V dropped 1 base and J dropped 8 bases, with 17 bases sitting between them.